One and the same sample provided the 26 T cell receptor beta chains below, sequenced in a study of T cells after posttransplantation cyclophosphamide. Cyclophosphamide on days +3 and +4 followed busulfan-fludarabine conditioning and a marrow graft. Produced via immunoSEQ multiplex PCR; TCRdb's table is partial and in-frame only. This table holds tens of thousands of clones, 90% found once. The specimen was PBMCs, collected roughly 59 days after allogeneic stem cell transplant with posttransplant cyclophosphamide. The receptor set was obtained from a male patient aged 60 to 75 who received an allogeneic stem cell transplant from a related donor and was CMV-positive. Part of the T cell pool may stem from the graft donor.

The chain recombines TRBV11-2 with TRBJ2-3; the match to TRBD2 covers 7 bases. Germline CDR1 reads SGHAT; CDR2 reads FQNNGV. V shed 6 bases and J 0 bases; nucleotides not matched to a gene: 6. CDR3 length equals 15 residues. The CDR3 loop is CASSPGGSSTDTQYF. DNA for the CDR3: TGTGCCAGCAGTCCGGGGGGTTCTAGCACAGATACGCAGTATTTT.

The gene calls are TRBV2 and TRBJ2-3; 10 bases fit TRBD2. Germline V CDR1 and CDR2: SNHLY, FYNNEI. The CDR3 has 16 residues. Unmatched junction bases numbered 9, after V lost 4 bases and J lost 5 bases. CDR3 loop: CASSGPSGGSRDTQYF. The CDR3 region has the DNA TGTGCCAGCAGTGGGCCTAGCGGGGGTTCGCGAGATACGCAGTATTTT.

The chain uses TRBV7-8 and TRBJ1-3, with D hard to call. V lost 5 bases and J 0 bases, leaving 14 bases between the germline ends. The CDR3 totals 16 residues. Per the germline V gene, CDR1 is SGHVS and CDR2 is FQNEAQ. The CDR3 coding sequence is TGTGCCAGCAGCCCGAAGAGGGTCCACTCTGGAAACACCATATATTTT. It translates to CASSPKRVHSGNTIYF.

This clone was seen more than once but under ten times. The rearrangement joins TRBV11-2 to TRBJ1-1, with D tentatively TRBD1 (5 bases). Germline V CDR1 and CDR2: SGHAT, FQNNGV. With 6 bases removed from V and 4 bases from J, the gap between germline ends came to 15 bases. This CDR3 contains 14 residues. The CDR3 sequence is CASRSFQGLTEAFF. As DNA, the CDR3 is TGTGCCAGCAGGTCTTTTCAGGGTCTCACTGAAGCTTTCTTT. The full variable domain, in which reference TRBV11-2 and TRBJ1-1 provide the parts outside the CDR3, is EAGVAQSPRYKIIEKRQSVAFWCNPISGHATLYWYQQILGQGPKLLIQFQNNGVVDDSQLPKDRFSAERLKGVDSTLKIQPAKLEDSAVYLCASRSFQGLTEAFFGQGTRLTVV.

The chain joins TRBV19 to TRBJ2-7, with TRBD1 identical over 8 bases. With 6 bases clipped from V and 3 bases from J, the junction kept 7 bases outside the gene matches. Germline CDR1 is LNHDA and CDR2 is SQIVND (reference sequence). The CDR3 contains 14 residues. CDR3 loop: CASSPGTGVYEQYF. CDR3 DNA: TGTGCCAGTAGCCCCGGGACAGGAGTCTACGAGCAGTACTTC. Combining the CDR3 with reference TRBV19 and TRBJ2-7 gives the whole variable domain DGGITQSPKYLFRKEGQNVTLSCEQNLNHDAMYWYRQDPGQGLRLIYYSQIVNDFQKGDIAEGYSVSREKKESFPLTVTSAQKNPTAFYLCASSPGTGVYEQYFGPGTRLTVT.

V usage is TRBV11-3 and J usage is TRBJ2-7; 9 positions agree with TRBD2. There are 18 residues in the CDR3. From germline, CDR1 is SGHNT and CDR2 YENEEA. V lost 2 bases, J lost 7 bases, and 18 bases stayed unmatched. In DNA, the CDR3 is TGTGCCAGCAGCTTATATCATTTTAGCGGGGGCCGCGGGGGGGAGCAGTACGTC. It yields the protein CASSLYHFSGGRGGEQYV.

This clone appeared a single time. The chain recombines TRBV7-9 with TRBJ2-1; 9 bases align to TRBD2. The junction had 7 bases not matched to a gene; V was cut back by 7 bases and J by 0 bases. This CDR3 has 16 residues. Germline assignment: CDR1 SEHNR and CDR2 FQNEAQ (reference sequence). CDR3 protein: CASNLGRGGSYNEQFF. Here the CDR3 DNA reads TGTGCCAGCAACCTTGGGCGGGGGGGCTCCTACAATGAGCAGTTCTTC.

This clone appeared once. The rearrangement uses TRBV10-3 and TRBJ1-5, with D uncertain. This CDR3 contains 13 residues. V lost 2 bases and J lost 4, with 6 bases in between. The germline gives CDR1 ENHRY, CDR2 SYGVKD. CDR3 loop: CAISERGNQPQHF. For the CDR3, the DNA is TGTGCCATCAGTGAGAGAGGAAATCAGCCCCAGCATTTT.

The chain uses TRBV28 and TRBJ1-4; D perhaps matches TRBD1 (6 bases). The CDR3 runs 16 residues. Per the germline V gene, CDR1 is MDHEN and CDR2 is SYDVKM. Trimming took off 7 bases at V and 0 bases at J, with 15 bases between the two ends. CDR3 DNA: TGTGCCAGCACCCTGGGGGAGGGGGCAACTAATGAAAAACTGTTTTTT. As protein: CASTLGEGATNEKLFF.

The CDR3 DNA reads TGCGCCAGCATGGAGGGATCAGGAACTGAAGCTTTCTTT. It yields the protein CASMEGSGTEAFF. J is TRBJ1-1 and V is TRBV5-1; D uncertain. The CDR3 contains 13 residues. Germline V gene sequence: CDR1 SGHRS, CDR2 YFSETQ. Trimming took 6 bases from V and 5 from J, leaving 14 bases between them. Full variable domain (remainder filled in from reference TRBV5-1 and TRBJ1-1): KAGVTQTPRYLIKTRGQQVTLSCSPISGHRSVSWYQQTPGQGLQFLFEYFSETQRNKGNFPGRFSGRQFSNSRSEMNVSTLELGDSALYLCASMEGSGTEAFFGQGTRLTVV.

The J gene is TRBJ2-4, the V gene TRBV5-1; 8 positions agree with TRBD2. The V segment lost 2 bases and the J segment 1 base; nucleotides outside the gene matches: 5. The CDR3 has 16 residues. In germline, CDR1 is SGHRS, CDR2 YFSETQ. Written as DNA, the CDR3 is TGCGCCAGCAGCTTCGGACTAGCTGGGGCCAAAAACATTCAGTACTTC. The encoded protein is CASSFGLAGAKNIQYF.

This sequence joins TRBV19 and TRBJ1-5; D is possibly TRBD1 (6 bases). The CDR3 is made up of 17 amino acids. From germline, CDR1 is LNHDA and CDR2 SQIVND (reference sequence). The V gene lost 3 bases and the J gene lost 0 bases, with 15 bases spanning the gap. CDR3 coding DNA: TGTGCCAGTAGTATCCGATTCACAGGGAGTAGCAATCAGCCCCAGCATTTT. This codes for CASSIRFTGSSNQPQHF.

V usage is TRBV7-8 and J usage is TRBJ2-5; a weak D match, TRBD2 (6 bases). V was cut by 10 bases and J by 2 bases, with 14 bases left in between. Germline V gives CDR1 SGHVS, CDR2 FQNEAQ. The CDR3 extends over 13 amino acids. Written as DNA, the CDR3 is TGTGCCATCGGGGGTCCCAGTCAAGAGACCCAGTACTTC. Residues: CAIGGPSQETQYF.

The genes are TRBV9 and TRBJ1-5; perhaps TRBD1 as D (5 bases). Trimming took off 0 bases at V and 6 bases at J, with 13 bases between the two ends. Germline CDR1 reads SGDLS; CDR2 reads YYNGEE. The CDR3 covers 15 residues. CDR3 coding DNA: TGTGCCAGCAGCGTAGATTCGGGGGAGACTCAGCCCCAGCATTTT. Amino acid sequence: CASSVDSGETQPQHF.

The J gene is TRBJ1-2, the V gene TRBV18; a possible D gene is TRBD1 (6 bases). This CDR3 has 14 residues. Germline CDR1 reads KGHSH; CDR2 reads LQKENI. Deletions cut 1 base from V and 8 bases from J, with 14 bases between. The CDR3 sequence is CASSPRTEGGGYTF. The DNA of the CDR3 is TGTGCCAGCTCACCACGAACGGAAGGGGGAGGCTACACCTTC.

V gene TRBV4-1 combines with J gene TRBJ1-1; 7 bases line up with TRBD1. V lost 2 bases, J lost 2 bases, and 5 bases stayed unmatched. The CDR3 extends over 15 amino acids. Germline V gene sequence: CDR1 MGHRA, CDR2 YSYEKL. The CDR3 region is CASSQRQGRNTEAFF. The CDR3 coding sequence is TGCGCCAGCAGCCAACGACAGGGTAGAAACACTGAAGCTTTCTTT.

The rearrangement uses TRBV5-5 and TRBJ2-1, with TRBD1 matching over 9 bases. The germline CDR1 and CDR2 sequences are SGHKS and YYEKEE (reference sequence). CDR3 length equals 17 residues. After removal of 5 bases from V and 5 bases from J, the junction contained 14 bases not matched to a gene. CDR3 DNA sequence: TGTGCCAGCAGGATACTTACAGGGGGCAGGGTCAACAATGAGCAGTTCTTC. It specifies CASRILTGGRVNNEQFF.

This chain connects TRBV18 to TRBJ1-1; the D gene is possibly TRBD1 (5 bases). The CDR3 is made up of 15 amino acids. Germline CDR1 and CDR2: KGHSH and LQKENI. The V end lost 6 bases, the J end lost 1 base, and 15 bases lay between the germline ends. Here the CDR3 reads CASSPVAGKNTEAFF. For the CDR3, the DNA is TGTGCCAGCTCCCCGGTGGCAGGGAAGAACACTGAAGCTTTCTTT.

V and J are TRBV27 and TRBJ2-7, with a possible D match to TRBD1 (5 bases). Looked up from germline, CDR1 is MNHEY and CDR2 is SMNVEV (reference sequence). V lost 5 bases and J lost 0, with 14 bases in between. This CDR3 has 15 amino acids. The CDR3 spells CASSRFQGSSYEQYF. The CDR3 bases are TGTGCCAGCAGTCGTTTCCAGGGTAGCTCCTACGAGCAGTACTTC.

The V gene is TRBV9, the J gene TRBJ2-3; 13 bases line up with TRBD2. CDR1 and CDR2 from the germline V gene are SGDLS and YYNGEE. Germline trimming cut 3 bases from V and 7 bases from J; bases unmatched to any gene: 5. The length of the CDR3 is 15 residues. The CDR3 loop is CASSAPGLAGHTQYF. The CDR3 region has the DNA TGTGCCAGCAGCGCCCCGGGACTAGCGGGACATACGCAGTATTTT.

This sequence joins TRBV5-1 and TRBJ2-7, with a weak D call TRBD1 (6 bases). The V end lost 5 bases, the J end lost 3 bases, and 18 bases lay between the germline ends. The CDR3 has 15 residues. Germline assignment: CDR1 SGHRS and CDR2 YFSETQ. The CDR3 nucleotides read TGCGCCAGCAGGATCTTCAGGGACACGAGCTACGAGCAGTACTTC. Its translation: CASRIFRDTSYEQYF.

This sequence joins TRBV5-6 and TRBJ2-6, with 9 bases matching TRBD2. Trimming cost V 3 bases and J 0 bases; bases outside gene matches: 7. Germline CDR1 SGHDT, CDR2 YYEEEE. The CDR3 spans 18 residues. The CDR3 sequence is CASSWPLAGPSGANVLTF. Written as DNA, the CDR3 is TGTGCCAGCAGCTGGCCCCTAGCGGGGCCCTCTGGGGCCAACGTCCTGACTTTC. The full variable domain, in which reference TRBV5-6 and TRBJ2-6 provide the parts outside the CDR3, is DAGVTQSPTHLIKTRGQQVTLRCSPKSGHDTVSWYQQALGQGPQFIFQYYEEEERQRGNFPDRFSGHQFPNYSSELNVNALLLGDSALYLCASSWPLAGPSGANVLTFGAGSRLTVL.

The CDR3 here is CASSHLAGGPSYEQYF. The CDR3, as DNA: TGTGCCAGCAGTCACTTAGCGGGGGGGCCATCCTACGAGCAGTACTTC. The chain recombines TRBV27 with TRBJ2-7; 11 bases are shared with TRBD2. The CDR3 has 16 amino acids. J lost 1 base, V lost 5 bases, and 7 bases had no gene match. Germline-derived CDR1 and CDR2 are MNHEY and SMNVEV (reference sequence).

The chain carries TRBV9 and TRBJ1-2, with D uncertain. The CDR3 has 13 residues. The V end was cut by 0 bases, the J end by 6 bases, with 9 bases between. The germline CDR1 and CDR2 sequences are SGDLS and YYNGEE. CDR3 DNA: TGTGCCAGCAGCGTAGGGAGGACGGATGGCTACACCTTC. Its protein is CASSVGRTDGYTF.

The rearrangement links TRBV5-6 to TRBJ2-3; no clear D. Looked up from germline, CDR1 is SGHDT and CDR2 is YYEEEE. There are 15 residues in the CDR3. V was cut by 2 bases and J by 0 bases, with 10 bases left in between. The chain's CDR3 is CASSLQIISTDTQYF. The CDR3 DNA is TGTGCCAGCAGCTTACAGATAATTAGCACAGATACGCAGTATTTT.

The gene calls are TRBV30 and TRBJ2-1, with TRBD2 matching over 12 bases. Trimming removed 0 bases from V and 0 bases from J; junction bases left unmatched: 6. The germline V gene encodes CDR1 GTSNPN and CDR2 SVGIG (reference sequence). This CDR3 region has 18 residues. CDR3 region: CAWSVLAGGASSYNEQFF. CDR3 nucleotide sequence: TGTGCCTGGAGTGTACTAGCGGGGGGTGCTAGCTCCTACAATGAGCAGTTCTTC.